This entry is about one T cell receptor beta chain. This specimen comes from a study of T cell changes during pregnancy in multiple sclerosis. Germline V gives CDR1 SQVTM, CDR2 ANQGSEA. This CDR3 has 11 residues. Trimming took 7 bases from V and 4 from J, leaving 10 bases between them. The assay was immunoSEQ multiplex PCR, and TCRdb's table has in-frame clones only and misses some. The sample records tens of thousands of clones, approximately 92% being singletons. The sequenced sample was peripheral blood, obtained in the third trimester of pregnancy. The sequence was obtained from a female donor in good health, enrolled as a control in a pregnancy study. J is TRBJ1-1 and V is TRBV29-1; a weak D match, TRBD1 (5 bases). CDR3 residues: CSAAGGTEAFF. CDR3 DNA: TGCAGCGCAGCGGGGGGCACTGAAGCTTTCTTT.